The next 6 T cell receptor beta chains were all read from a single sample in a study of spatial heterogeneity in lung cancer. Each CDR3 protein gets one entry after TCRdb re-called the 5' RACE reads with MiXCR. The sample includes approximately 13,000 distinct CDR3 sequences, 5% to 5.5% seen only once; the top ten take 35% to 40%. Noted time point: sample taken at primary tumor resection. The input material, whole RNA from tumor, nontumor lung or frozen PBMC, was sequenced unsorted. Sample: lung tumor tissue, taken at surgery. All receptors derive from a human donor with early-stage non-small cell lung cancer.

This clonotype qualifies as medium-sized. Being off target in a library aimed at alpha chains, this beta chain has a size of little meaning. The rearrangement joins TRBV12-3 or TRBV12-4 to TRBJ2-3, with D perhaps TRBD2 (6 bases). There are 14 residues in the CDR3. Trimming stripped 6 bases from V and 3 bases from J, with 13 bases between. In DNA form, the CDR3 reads TGTGCCAGCAGCGGTCTAGGAGGGACAGATACGCAGTATTTT. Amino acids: CASSGLGGTDTQYF.

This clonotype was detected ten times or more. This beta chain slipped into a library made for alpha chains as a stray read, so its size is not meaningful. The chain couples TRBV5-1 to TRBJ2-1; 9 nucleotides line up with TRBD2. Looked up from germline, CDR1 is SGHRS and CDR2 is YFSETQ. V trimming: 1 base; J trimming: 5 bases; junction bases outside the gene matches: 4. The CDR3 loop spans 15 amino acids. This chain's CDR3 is CASSLRREGDNEQFF. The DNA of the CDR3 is TGCGCCAGCAGCTTGCGGCGGGAGGGCGACAATGAGCAGTTCTTC.

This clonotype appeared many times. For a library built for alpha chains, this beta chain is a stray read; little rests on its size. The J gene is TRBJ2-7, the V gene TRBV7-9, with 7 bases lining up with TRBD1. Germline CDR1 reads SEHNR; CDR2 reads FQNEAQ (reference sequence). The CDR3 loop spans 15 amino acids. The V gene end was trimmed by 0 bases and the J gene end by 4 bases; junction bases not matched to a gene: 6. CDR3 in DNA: TGTGCCAGCAGCTTAGCGACAGGGAAAGCTTACGAGCAGTACGTC. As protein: CASSLATGKAYEQYV.

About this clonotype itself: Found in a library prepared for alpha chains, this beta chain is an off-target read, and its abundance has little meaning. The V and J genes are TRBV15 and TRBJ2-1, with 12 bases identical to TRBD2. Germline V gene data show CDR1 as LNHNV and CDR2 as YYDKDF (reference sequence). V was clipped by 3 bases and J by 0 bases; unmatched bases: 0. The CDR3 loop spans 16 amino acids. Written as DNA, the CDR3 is TGTGCCACCAGCAGGACTAGCGGGAGCTCCTACAATGAGCAGTTCTTC. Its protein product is CATSRTSGSSYNEQFF.

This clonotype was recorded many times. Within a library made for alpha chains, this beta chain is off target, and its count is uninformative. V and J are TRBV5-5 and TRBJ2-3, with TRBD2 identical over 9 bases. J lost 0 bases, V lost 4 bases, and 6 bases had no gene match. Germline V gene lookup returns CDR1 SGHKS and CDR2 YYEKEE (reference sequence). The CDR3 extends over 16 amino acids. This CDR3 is CASSPLAGASTDTQYF. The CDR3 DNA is TGTGCCAGCAGCCCTTTAGCGGGAGCTAGCACAGATACGCAGTATTTT.

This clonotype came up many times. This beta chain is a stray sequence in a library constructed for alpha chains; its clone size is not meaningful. CDR3 amino acids: CASSPTMGGKETQYF. The CDR3 region has the DNA TGTGCCAGCAGTCCGACCATGGGGGGCAAAGAGACCCAGTACTTC. The chain joins TRBV6-4 to TRBJ2-5; D is tentatively TRBD1 or TRBD2 (6 bases each). The V end was cut by 5 bases, the J end by 3 bases, with 16 bases between. Germline CDR1 is MRHNA and CDR2 is SNTAGT. The CDR3 is 15 residues long.